Listed below are T cell receptor beta chains from one sample, sequenced in a study of cytotoxic CD8 clonotypes in ibrutinib-treated CLL. Assay: immunoSEQ multiplex PCR; the TCRdb copy retains only in-frame clones and omits some. The table lists about 44,000 clones, 60% to 75% of them singletons. The source material was PBMCs, sampled after 12 months of ibrutinib treatment. The source of these receptors is a human donor with chronic lymphocytic leukemia. Each CDR3 is given without its conserved first and last residue. The D gene is left open where the match is weak.

TRBJ2-1 . TRBV9 ASSVVSAPYNEQF
TRBJ2-7 TRBD1 TRBV7-2 ASSWDRDFYYEQY
TRBJ2-3 . TRBV5-8 ASSLPRGDTQY
TRBJ2-7 . TRBV14 ASSLGKFEQY
TRBJ1-4 . TRBV5-5 ASSLDRGVEKLF
TRBJ2-7 TRBD2 TRBV10-2 ASLDAGEFYEQY
TRBJ1-1 TRBD1 TRBV5-4 ASSRQGGFPEAF
TRBJ2-7 TRBD1 TRBV30 AWSRGQSYEQY
TRBJ2-7 TRBD1 TRBV27 ASSRTGLTYEQY
TRBJ1-2 . TRBV28 ASSKGGANYGYT